Listed below are T cell receptor beta chains from one sample, sequenced in a study of blood T cells in healthy people across ages. TCRdb used MiXCR to reprocess the 5' RACE reads, holding one entry per CDR3 protein. The sample includes around 900,000 distinct CDR3 sequences, more than 25% of them seen just once. Sequenced: blood. Receptors were obtained from a woman of 80 years or more in good health. CDR3s include the opening cysteine and the closing phenylalanine or tryptophan. A D gene is named only where the DNA matches it firmly. Clone size appears in some rows only: once, few, many, or a class for an expanded clone.

d_gene,abundance,v_gene,j_gene,CDR3aa,CDR3nt
NA,many,TRBV15,TRBJ1-2,CATSRVGGIDGYTF,TGTGCCACCAGCAGAGTTGGGGGGATTGATGGCTACACCTTC
TRBD2,many,TRBV9,TRBJ2-5,CASSVGLAGGGETQYF,TGTGCCAGCAGCGTGGGACTAGCGGGGGGTGGGGAGACCCAGTACTTC
NA,many,TRBV5-1,TRBJ2-5,CASSKDRGGVETQYF,TGCGCCAGCAGCAAGGACCGAGGGGGGGTAGAGACCCAGTACTTC
NA,NA,TRBV12-3/TRBV12-4,TRBJ2-3,CASRELSTDTQYF,TGTGCCAGCCGGGAGTTGAGCACAGATACGCAGTATTTT
NA,many,TRBV20-1,TRBJ2-3,CSARDGSDGTDTQYF,TGCAGTGCTAGAGATGGGAGCGACGGCACAGATACGCAGTATTTT
TRBD1,NA,TRBV6-1,TRBJ2-2,CASMPYGRTGTGELFF,TGTGCCAGCATGCCCTACGGAAGGACAGGCACCGGGGAGCTGTTTTTT
TRBD1,many,TRBV19,TRBJ1-5,CASSTRGYRGSNQPQHF,TGTGCCAGTAGTACACGAGGGTACAGGGGTAGCAATCAGCCCCAGCATTTT
NA,many,TRBV7-2,TRBJ1-2,CASSLGTFNYGYTF,TGTGCCAGCAGCTTAGGGACGTTTAACTATGGCTACACCTTC
TRBD1,NA,TRBV5-1,TRBJ1-4,CASSGTGRLNEKLFF,TGCGCCAGCAGCGGGACAGGGCGCCTTAATGAAAAACTGTTTTTT
NA,many,TRBV12-5,TRBJ2-5,CASGLGTAKETQYF,TGTGCTAGTGGTTTGGGTACGGCGAAAGAGACCCAGTACTTC
NA,NA,TRBV20-1,TRBJ2-2,CSARAQGRTGELFF,TGCAGTGCTAGAGCCCAGGGACGGACCGGGGAGCTGTTTTTT
TRBD2,once,TRBV6-5,TRBJ2-5,CASSYSKRGSETQYF,TGTGCTAGCAGTTACTCGAAGCGGGGGTCGGAGACCCAGTACTTC
TRBD2,NA,TRBV4-3,TRBJ2-7,CASSESPGGGYYNEQYF,TGCGCCAGCAGCGAAAGCCCTGGCGGGGGTTACTACAATGAGCAGTACTTC
TRBD1,NA,TRBV12-3/TRBV12-4,TRBJ1-1,CASRGTDMNTEAFF,TGTGCCTCACGCGGGACAGACATGAACACTGAAGCTTTCTTT
NA,many,TRBV20-1,TRBJ1-4,CSAIHPATNEKLFF,TGCAGTGCCATCCATCCCGCAACTAATGAAAAACTGTTTTTT
TRBD2,many,TRBV5-1,TRBJ2-5,CASSLEGGGARETQYF,TGCGCCAGCAGCTTGGAAGGCGGGGGGGCCAGAGAGACCCAGTACTTC
NA,NA,TRBV9,TRBJ2-1,CASSAHGALESYNEQFF,TGTGCCAGCAGCGCCCACGGGGCGCTAGAGAGCTACAATGAGCAGTTCTTC
TRBD2,many,TRBV29-1,TRBJ2-7,CSVLLAGRYEQYF,TGCAGCGTCCTACTAGCGGGGAGATACGAGCAGTACTTC
NA,many,TRBV5-5,TRBJ2-5,CASSLAVSGETQYF,TGTGCCAGCAGCTTGGCTGTTTCGGGAGAGACCCAGTACTTC
TRBD1,NA,TRBV11-2,TRBJ2-4,CASSCPGQGSEQYF,TGTGCCAGCAGCTGCCCGGGACAGGGGAGTGAACAGTACTTC
NA,few,TRBV5-1,TRBJ2-7,CASRDFPASYEQYF,TGCGCCAGCAGGGATTTCCCCGCTTCCTACGAGCAGTACTTC
TRBD1,many,TRBV20-1,TRBJ1-2,CSAPGQGSNYGYTF,TGCAGTGCCCCAGGACAGGGTTCTAACTATGGCTACACCTTC
NA,NA,TRBV12-3/TRBV12-4,TRBJ2-3,CASSPTGGVIADMQYF,TGTGCCAGCAGCCCTACTGGCGGAGTGATCGCAGATATGCAGTATTTT
NA,many,TRBV20-1,TRBJ2-5,CSAARYQETQYF,TGCAGTGCTGCCAGATACCAAGAGACCCAGTACTTC
TRBD1,many,TRBV6-2/TRBV6-3,TRBJ1-2,CASRWTGNSNYGYTF,TGTGCCAGCAGGTGGACAGGGAATTCTAACTATGGCTACACCTTC
TRBD1,many,TRBV20-1,TRBJ1-1,CSASRTGRTEAFF,TGCAGTGCTAGTCGGACAGGGAGGACTGAAGCTTTCTTT
NA,few,TRBV5-5,TRBJ1-1,CASSVLQGFMNTEAFF,TGTGCCAGCAGCGTTTTACAGGGTTTCATGAACACTGAAGCTTTCTTT
NA,NA,TRBV12-3/TRBV12-4,TRBJ2-1,CASKGTSEQFF,TGTGCCAGCAAGGGGACCAGTGAGCAGTTCTTC
NA,few,TRBV11-2,TRBJ1-5,CASSLVGLNQPQHF,TGTGCCAGCAGCTTAGTGGGGTTAAATCAGCCCCAGCATTTT
NA,many,TRBV14,TRBJ2-7,CASSSQGLEQYF,TGTGCCAGCAGCTCACAGGGTCTCGAGCAGTACTTC
NA,NA,TRBV4-3,TRBJ2-2,CASSQDPRAAGELFF,TGCGCCAGCAGCCAAGATCCCAGGGCGGCCGGGGAGCTGTTTTTT
TRBD1,many,TRBV12-3/TRBV12-4,TRBJ2-1,CASSQDRAAHEQFF,TGTGCCAGCAGTCAGGACAGGGCCGCGCATGAGCAGTTCTTC
NA,few,TRBV29-1,TRBJ2-3,CSVTGGFTDTQYF,TGCAGCGTTACGGGGGGCTTCACAGATACGCAGTATTTT
NA,few,TRBV6-5,TRBJ2-7,CASSSSIGSYNEQYF,TGTGCCAGCAGTTCGTCCATCGGCTCCTACAATGAGCAGTACTTC
TRBD2,NA,TRBV9,TRBJ2-1,CASSAVLAGGSYNEQFF,TGTGCCAGCAGCGCCGTACTAGCGGGGGGGTCCTACAATGAGCAGTTCTTC
NA,NA,TRBV6-6,TRBJ1-2,CASSYSSYGYGYTF,TGTGCCAGCAGTTACTCGTCGTACGGCTATGGCTACACCTTC
TRBD1,many,TRBV7-2,TRBJ1-2,CASSLEGQGSGGYTF,TGTGCCAGCAGCTTGGAGGGACAGGGATCGGGCGGCTACACCTTC
NA,few,TRBV20-1,TRBJ2-7,CSARAARGSPYEQYF,TGCAGTGCTAGGGCGGCCCGTGGCAGCCCCTACGAGCAGTACTTC
NA,many,TRBV6-5,TRBJ1-6,CASRLGNSPLHF,TGTGCCAGCCGATTGGGCAATTCACCCCTCCACTTT
TRBD2,many,TRBV29-1,TRBJ2-3,CSVDGTSDTDTQYF,TGCAGCGTTGATGGGACTAGCGACACAGATACGCAGTATTTT
NA,many,TRBV6-2/TRBV6-3,TRBJ1-2,CASSQAVFGYTF,TGTGCCAGCAGCCAGGCAGTGTTTGGCTACACCTTC
NA,NA,TRBV5-1,TRBJ2-7,CASSLGGSRCYEQYF,TGCGCCAGCAGCTTGGGGGGGAGCCGGTGCTACGAGCAGTACTTC
NA,NA,TRBV5-1,TRBJ2-5,CASSLGRGQEIQYF,TGCGCCAGCAGCTTGGGAAGGGGCCAAGAGATCCAGTACTTC
NA,NA,TRBV7-8,TRBJ2-1,CASNNPAGEQFF,TGTGCCAGCAACAACCCTGCGGGTGAGCAGTTCTTC
TRBD1,NA,TRBV12-3/TRBV12-4,TRBJ2-5,CASSSSDRGVGVETQYF,TGTGCCAGCAGTTCCTCTGACAGGGGAGTGGGGGTAGAGACCCAGTACTTC
NA,once,TRBV28,TRBJ2-7,CASSTGRHSYEQYF,TGTGCCAGCAGCACGGGACGCCACTCCTACGAGCAGTACTTC
NA,many,TRBV6-1,TRBJ1-1,CASSELSLASQNTEAFF,TGTGCCAGCAGTGAACTGTCTCTGGCCAGCCAGAACACTGAAGCTTTCTTT